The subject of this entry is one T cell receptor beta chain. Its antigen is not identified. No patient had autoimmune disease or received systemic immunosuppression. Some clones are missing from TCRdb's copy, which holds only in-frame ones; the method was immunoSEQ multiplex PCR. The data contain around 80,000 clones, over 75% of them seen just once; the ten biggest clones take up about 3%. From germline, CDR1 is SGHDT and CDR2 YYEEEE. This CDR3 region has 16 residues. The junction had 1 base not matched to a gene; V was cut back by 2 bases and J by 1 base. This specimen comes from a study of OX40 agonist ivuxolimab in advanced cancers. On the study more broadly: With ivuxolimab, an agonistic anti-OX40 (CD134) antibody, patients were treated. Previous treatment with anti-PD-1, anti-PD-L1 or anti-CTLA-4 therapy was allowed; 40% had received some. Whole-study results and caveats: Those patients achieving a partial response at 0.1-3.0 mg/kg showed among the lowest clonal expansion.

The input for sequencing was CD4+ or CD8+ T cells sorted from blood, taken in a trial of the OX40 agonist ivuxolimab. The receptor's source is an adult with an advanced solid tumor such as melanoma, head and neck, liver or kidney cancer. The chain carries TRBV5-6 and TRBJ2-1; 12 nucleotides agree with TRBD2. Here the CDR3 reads CASSFGLAGSYNEQFF. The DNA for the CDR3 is TGTGCCAGCAGCTTTGGACTAGCGGGATCCTACAATGAGCAGTTCTTC.